The 22 T cell receptor beta chains given below trace back to one sample, sequenced in a study of T cells in Graves' hyperthyroidism and ophthalmopathy. RNA transcripts gave rise to amplified TCR beta CDR3 regions. The HTBI primer set served for first-round RT-PCR of the TCR CDR3. TCRdb used MiXCR to reprocess the multiplex PCR reads, holding one entry per CDR3 protein. Seen here are about 570,000 distinct CDR3 sequences, 40% to 55% observed once, and the top ten hold over 15%. The material sequenced was peripheral blood or thyroid tissue (not recorded which). These receptors all come from an adult woman with Graves' disease, either hyperthyroidism or ophthalmopathy (not recorded which).

The DNA of the CDR3 is TGTGCCAGTACAAGCGGGAGTGGCACCGGGGAGCTGTTTTTT. Protein sequence: CASTSGSGTGELFF. The V and J genes are TRBV19 and TRBJ2-2, with 8 bases fitting TRBD2. The CDR3 spans 14 residues. Trimming at V came to 7 bases and at J to 4 bases, leaving 5 bases not matched to a gene. Germline V gene sequence: CDR1 LNHDA, CDR2 SQIVND (reference sequence).

This chain connects TRBV10-3 to TRBJ1-6; 9 bases line up with TRBD1. The CDR3 totals 15 residues. CDR1 and CDR2 (germline): ENHRY, SYGVKD. The V segment lost 4 bases and the J segment 6 bases; nucleotides outside the gene matches: 4. The CDR3 sequence is CAISGGTGINSPLHF. The CDR3 DNA follows: TGTGCCATCAGTGGGGGGACAGGGATTAATTCACCCCTCCACTTT.

The gene calls are TRBV5-1 and TRBJ1-2; 8 bases are a match to TRBD1. The germline V gene has CDR1 SGHRS and CDR2 YFSETQ. V shed 5 bases and J 7 bases; nucleotides not matched to a gene: 16. The CDR3 runs 16 residues. In DNA, the CDR3 is TGCGCCAGCAGTCCGGACAGGGCTCGAGCCTCCGGTGGCTACACCTTC. Translating it yields CASSPDRARASGGYTF.

The V call is TRBV7-9, the J call TRBJ2-2; 7 bases are a match to TRBD1. The ends lost 5 bases at V and 3 bases at J; junction bases unmatched: 9. The CDR3 runs 16 residues. Germline V gives CDR1 SEHNR, CDR2 FQNEAQ (reference sequence). Written as DNA, the CDR3 is TGTGCCAGCAGCCTAGGACAGGCGGATGACACCGGGGAGCTGTTTTTT. This gives the protein CASSLGQADDTGELFF.

This clonotype has ten or more counts. The CDR3 sequence is CASSETRAPQHF. For the CDR3, the DNA is TGTGCCAGCAGTGAAACCCGGGCACCCCAGCATTTT. This chain links TRBV6-1 with TRBJ1-5; no firm D call. The CDR3 consists of 12 residues. Germline CDR1 MNHNS, CDR2 SASEGT. Trimming removed 2 bases at V and 10 bases at J, with 9 bases between.

The chain carries TRBV2 and TRBJ2-5; D remains ambiguous. Germline V gives CDR1 SNHLY, CDR2 FYNNEI. The CDR3 spans 13 residues. Trimming took 8 bases from V and 4 from J, leaving 14 bases between them. The CDR3 DNA reads as TGTGCCAGCGGGCAGTCCTGGGGAGAGACCCAGTACTTC. Residues: CASGQSWGETQYF. The variable domain in full, completed from reference TRBV2 and TRBJ2-5, reads EPEVTQTPSHQVTQMGQEVILRCVPISNHLYFYWYRQILGQKVEFLVSFYNNEISEKSEIFDDQFSVERPDGSNFTLKIRSTKLEDSAMYFCASGQSWGETQYFGPGTRLLVL.

The chain couples TRBV5-1 to TRBJ2-5; D is possibly TRBD1 (5 bases). This CDR3 has 14 amino acids. Trimming removed 2 bases from V and 9 bases from J, with 17 bases in between. Per the germline V gene, CDR1 is SGHRS and CDR2 is YFSETQ. The CDR3 DNA follows: TGCGCCAGCAGCTTAGGGGATTCAAGTCAGCCCCAGTACTTC. Translated, it gives CASSLGDSSQPQYF.

In its sample, this clonotype was seen many times. The chain joins TRBV5-1 to TRBJ2-7; no definite D call. In germline, CDR1 is SGHRS, CDR2 YFSETQ. The CDR3 spans 16 residues. Trimming shortened V by 1 base and J by 0 bases, and 14 bases separated the two germline ends. CDR3 coding DNA: TGCGCCAGCAGCTTGTTCCTTCCCCCAAACTCCTACGAGCAGTACTTC. It translates to CASSLFLPPNSYEQYF.

The chain employs TRBV29-1 and TRBJ2-2; no definite D call. Trimming shortened V by 4 bases and J by 8 bases, and 11 bases separated the two germline ends. CDR1 and CDR2 (germline): SQVTM, ANQGSEA. The CDR3 spans 12 residues. The CDR3 nucleotides are TGCAGCGTTGTAGCCTATCGAGGGGAGCTGTTTTTT. As protein: CSVVAYRGELFF.

The genes are TRBV2 and TRBJ2-5; D is ambiguous. The V end was cut by 1 base, the J end by 0 bases, with 6 bases between. CDR1 and CDR2 from the germline V gene are SNHLY and FYNNEI. CDR3 length: 14 residues. As DNA, the CDR3 is TGTGCCAGCAGTGAAGGGGTATACCAAGAGACCCAGTACTTC. This encodes CASSEGVYQETQYF.

This clonotype has a single count. The rearrangement uses TRBV15 and TRBJ1-4, with TRBD1 as a possible D gene (5 bases). V shed 3 bases and J shed 10 bases, with 9 bases lying between them. The CDR3 spans 12 residues. CDR1 LNHNV and CDR2 YYDKDF come from the germline V gene (reference sequence). The CDR3: CATSRVGLKLFF. In DNA, the CDR3 is TGTGCCACCAGCAGGGTGGGGCTAAAACTGTTTTTT.

V is TRBV7-8 and J is TRBJ2-7; D unresolved. CDR1 and CDR2 from the germline V gene are SGHVS and FQNEAQ. The CDR3 runs 10 residues. The CDR3 nucleotides read TGTGCTAGAATTTTTAGCGAGCAGTACTTC. It is translated as CARIFSEQYF.

The chain has TRBV29-1 and TRBJ2-2, with D uncertain. V was clipped by 1 base and J by 1 base, with 7 bases between them. The CDR3 spans 14 residues. From germline, CDR1 is SQVTM and CDR2 ANQGSEA. In nucleotides, the CDR3 is TGCAGCGTTGAAGGCTGGGGGAACACCGGGGAGCTGTTTTTT. Amino acid sequence: CSVEGWGNTGELFF.

In its sample, this clonotype was seen a few times. This chain connects TRBV7-8 to TRBJ1-5; D is undetermined. V lost 6 bases and J lost 0, with 27 bases in between. This CDR3 is built from 20 residues. Germline values: CDR1 SGHVS, CDR2 FQNEAQ. The CDR3 loop reads CASSLYPPEVGGYSNQPQHF. DNA of the CDR3: TGTGCCAGCAGTCTTTATCCTCCAGAGGTTGGAGGGTATAGCAATCAGCCCCAGCATTTT.

Ten or more counts support this clonotype. This chain connects TRBV7-9 to TRBJ2-6, with D perhaps matching TRBD2 (5 bases). V gave up 6 bases and J gave up 1 base, with 10 bases separating them. The CDR3 covers 15 residues. Germline CDR1 and CDR2: SEHNR and FQNEAQ (reference sequence). The CDR3 DNA is TGTGCCAGCAGACAACCGGGGTCTGGGGCCAACGTCCTGACTTTC. Translating gives CASRQPGSGANVLTF.

This clonotype has a count of ten or more. The V and J genes are TRBV6-1 and TRBJ1-5, with D hard to call. The ends were cut back, 7 bases at V and 1 base at J, with 8 bases in the middle. This CDR3 has 13 residues. Germline CDR1 MNHNS, CDR2 SASEGT. The CDR3 sequence is CASMLGSNQPQHF. Here the CDR3 DNA reads TGTGCCAGCATGCTCGGAAGCAATCAGCCCCAGCATTTT.

Note on this clonotype: At one of its ends the junction is not consistent with the germline gene, which may arise from a read error. This chain joins TRBV7-9 and TRBJ2-7; TRBD1 matches at 12 bases. Germline lookup yields CDR1 SEHNR and CDR2 FQNEAQ (reference sequence). This CDR3 comprises 16 residues. This CDR3 is CASSQGTGGGGYEQYF. The CDR3 coding sequence is TGCGCCAGCAGCCAAGGGACAGGGGGCGGGGGCTACGAGCAGTACTTC.

This clonotype was counted between two and nine times. The chain recombines TRBV13 with TRBJ2-5; D is tentatively TRBD1 or TRBD2 (5 bases each). The CDR3 covers 13 residues. Looked up from germline, CDR1 is PRHDT and CDR2 is FYEKMQ (reference sequence). The ends were cut back, 6 bases at V and 5 bases at J, with 13 bases in the middle. The CDR3, as DNA: TGTGCCAGCAGTGAGGGGAGATCGGAGACCCAGTACTTC. It codes for CASSEGRSETQYF.

This clonotype has at least ten counts. The chain combines TRBV29-1 with TRBJ2-7; 9 positions agree with TRBD2. After removal of 6 bases from V and 7 bases from J, the junction contained 19 bases not matched to a gene. The CDR3 covers 16 residues. The germline CDR1 and CDR2 sequences are SQVTM and ANQGSEA. This chain's CDR3 is CSVPAGGDSYAEEQYF. CDR3 in DNA: TGCAGCGTCCCGGCGGGGGGGGACAGTTACGCTGAGGAGCAGTACTTC.

The rearrangement links TRBV15 to TRBJ2-5; the D gene is possibly TRBD1 (8 bases). CDR1 and CDR2 (germline): LNHNV, YYDKDF (reference sequence). V lost 1 base to trimming and J lost 3 bases, with 15 bases between them. This CDR3 is built from 16 residues. CDR3 residues: CATSRGTGRGEETQYF. CDR3 in DNA: TGTGCCACCAGCAGAGGGACAGGGAGGGGGGAAGAGACCCAGTACTTC. The full variable domain, rest sourced from reference TRBV15 and TRBJ2-5, is DAMVIQNPRYQVTQFGKPVTLSCSQTLNHNVMYWYQQKSSQAPKLLFHYYDKDFNNEADTPDNFQSRRPNTSFCFLDIRSPGLGDTAMYLCATSRGTGRGEETQYFGPGTRLLVL.

The rearrangement joins TRBV9 to TRBJ2-5; either TRBD1 or TRBD2 may fit D (5 bases each). The V end lost 0 bases, the J end lost 1 base, and 10 bases lay between the germline ends. CDR1 is SGDLS, CDR2 YYNGEE, per germline. The CDR3 totals 15 residues. Here the CDR3 DNA reads TGTGCCAGCAGCGTAGGGCCCGGGACCCAAGAGACCCAGTACTTC. Its protein product is CASSVGPGTQETQYF.

The chain combines TRBV19 with TRBJ1-2; 7 bases are a match to TRBD1. The CDR3 runs 13 residues. Trimming cost V 7 bases and J 5 bases; bases outside gene matches: 7. Looked up from germline, CDR1 is LNHDA and CDR2 is SQIVND (reference sequence). The CDR3 is CASTGRGFYGYTF. Written as DNA, the CDR3 is TGTGCCAGTACCGGCAGGGGGTTTTATGGCTACACCTTC.